The next 30 T cell receptor beta chains were all read from a single sample in a study of cytomegalovirus exposure and HLA in healthy donors. Amplification used 60 Vbeta primers and 13 Jbeta primers. Only in-frame clones appear in the TCRdb table, and some are missing; sequencing was by immunoSEQ multiplex PCR. The repertoire shows about 83,000 clones; the top ten hold 3.5% to 4.5%. Sequenced material: PBMCs. Receptors originate from a man between 18 and 29 years old in good health and CMV-seropositive.

The rearrangement joins TRBV30 to TRBJ2-7, with a weak D call TRBD2 (5 bases). CDR1 is GTSNPN and CDR2 is SVGIG in the germline V gene (reference sequence). The CDR3 length is 12 residues. The germline V and J ends were trimmed by 4 bases and 9 bases, with 16 bases remaining between them. The CDR3 DNA is TGTGCCTGGACCACCGTCCAGAGGGTGCAGTACTTC. The encoded protein is CAWTTVQRVQYF.

The chain joins TRBV29-1 to TRBJ2-2, with D maybe TRBD2 (6 bases). CDR1 and CDR2 from the germline V gene are SQVTM and ANQGSEA. CDR3 length: 13 residues. Trimming pared 5 bases from V and 4 bases from J, leaving 11 bases between. DNA of the CDR3: TGCAGCGTTAATCAGGGAGGCACCGGGGAGCTGTTTTTT. Translation: CSVNQGGTGELFF.

The chain uses TRBV2 and TRBJ2-5; D may be TRBD2 (6 bases). CDR1 SNHLY and CDR2 FYNNEI come from the germline V gene. Trimming stripped 7 bases from V and 13 bases from J, with 13 bases between. This CDR3 is 10 amino acids long. CDR3 protein: CASMGGVGYF. CDR3 nucleotide sequence: TGTGCCAGCATGGGCGGGGTAGGGTACTTC.

The chain combines TRBV5-1 with TRBJ1-1, with D unclear. Germline V gene data show CDR1 as SGHRS and CDR2 as YFSETQ. The CDR3 spans 14 residues. Trimming left V 0 bases short and J 5 bases short, with 11 bases between. The CDR3 coding sequence is TGCGCCAGCAGCTTGGAGAGAATTGAGACTGAAGCTTTCTTT. Protein sequence: CASSLERIETEAFF.

The chain couples TRBV6-6 to TRBJ2-2; D is perhaps TRBD2 (5 bases). The germline V and J ends were trimmed by 0 bases and 4 bases, with 9 bases remaining between them. Germline CDR1 is MNHNY and CDR2 is SVGAGI (reference sequence). The CDR3 is 15 residues long. The CDR3 spells CASSYSDSFTGELFF. The CDR3, as DNA: TGTGCCAGCAGTTACTCGGACTCGTTCACCGGGGAGCTGTTTTTT.

The CDR3 DNA is TGTGCCTGGACCGAGTCACCCGCCCCTCTCTATGGCTACACCTTC. It encodes CAWTESPAPLYGYTF. This sequence joins TRBV30 and TRBJ1-2; unclear D gene. Trimming took 4 bases from V and 4 from J, leaving 19 bases between them. Germline CDR1 and CDR2: GTSNPN and SVGIG (reference sequence). The CDR3 length is 15 residues.

The chain recombines TRBV2 with TRBJ2-1, with D tentatively TRBD2 (6 bases). V was shortened by 6 bases and J by 0 bases, with 12 bases between the two germline ends. This CDR3 spans 15 amino acids. CDR1 is SNHLY, CDR2 FYNNEI, per germline. This chain's CDR3 is CASSLGTASYNEQFF. In nucleotides, the CDR3 is TGTGCCAGCAGCCTGGGGACTGCCTCCTACAATGAGCAGTTCTTC.

The chain carries TRBV2 and TRBJ1-5; TRBD1 matches 9 bases. The CDR3 consists of 14 residues. Trimming cost V 6 bases and J 5 bases; bases outside gene matches: 5. Per the germline V gene, CDR1 is SNHLY and CDR2 is FYNNEI. The DNA of the CDR3 is TGTGCCAGCAGCGCGGACAGGGGACATCAGCCCCAGCATTTT. Its protein is CASSADRGHQPQHF.

On this clone itself: Other DNA sequences of this sample code for an identical CDR3. The chain is built from TRBV28 and TRBJ1-1; perhaps TRBD1 as D (5 bases). CDR3 length equals 14 residues. The V gene's germline CDR1 is MDHEN and CDR2 SYDVKM. Trimming removed 5 bases at V and 4 bases at J, with 14 bases between. CDR3 in DNA: TGTGCCAGCAGTCCCCTCAGGGAGGGCACTGAAGCTTTCTTT. It is translated as CASSPLREGTEAFF.

The genes are TRBV9 and TRBJ2-7, with a possible D match to TRBD1 (6 bases). V lost 5 bases and J 2 bases, leaving 17 bases between the germline ends. Germline assignment: CDR1 SGDLS and CDR2 YYNGEE. This CDR3 has 15 amino acids. CDR3 region: CASSISDRPTYEQYF. As DNA, the CDR3 is TGTGCCAGCAGTATTTCGGACAGACCGACCTACGAGCAGTACTTC. The complete variable domain, with remaining parts taken from reference TRBV9 and TRBJ2-7, reads DSGVTQTPKHLITATGQRVTLRCSPRSGDLSVYWYQQSLDQGLQFLIQYYNGEERAKGNILERFSAQQFPDLHSELNLSSLELGDSALYFCASSISDRPTYEQYFGPGTRLTVT.

The chain carries TRBV29-1 and TRBJ2-5, with 12 bases lining up with TRBD2. The V segment lost 4 bases and the J segment 2 bases; nucleotides outside the gene matches: 5. The germline V gene has CDR1 SQVTM and CDR2 ANQGSEA. This CDR3 has 15 residues. DNA of the CDR3: TGCAGCGTTGTGTGGCTAGCGGGAGGGCAAGAGACCCAGTACTTC. It codes for CSVVWLAGGQETQYF.

V gene TRBV4-1 combines with J gene TRBJ1-4, with D possibly matching TRBD1 (6 bases). The V gene's germline CDR1 is MGHRA and CDR2 YSYEKL. Trimming shortened V by 0 bases and J by 8 bases, and 19 bases separated the two germline ends. This CDR3 is built from 17 residues. CDR3 DNA: TGCGCCAGCAGCCAAGATCGTCCCTTTGGGGGGGGCGAAAAACTGTTTTTT. Translating gives CASSQDRPFGGGEKLFF.

This CDR3 reads CASSSFTAEAFF. The DNA for the CDR3 is TGTGCCAGCAGCTCCTTCACGGCTGAAGCTTTCTTT. This rearrangement joins TRBV5-6 to TRBJ1-1; no clear D gene. The germline CDR1 and CDR2 sequences are SGHDT and YYEEEE. V dropped 3 bases and J dropped 6 bases, with 9 bases sitting between them. The CDR3 sequence is 12 residues long.

This chain connects TRBV7-9 to TRBJ2-5; 9 bases map to TRBD2. The CDR3 runs 15 residues. Germline V gene sequence: CDR1 SEHNR, CDR2 FQNEAQ (reference sequence). The junction had 6 bases not matched to a gene; V was cut back by 5 bases and J by 2 bases. The CDR3 is CASSRLAEGQETQYF. CDR3 bases: TGTGCCAGCAGCCGACTAGCGGAGGGACAAGAGACCCAGTACTTC.

The chain joins TRBV6-6 to TRBJ1-6; D ambiguous. V was shortened by 2 bases and J by 10 bases, with 12 bases between the two germline ends. CDR1 is MNHNY, CDR2 SVGAGI, per germline (reference sequence). This CDR3 has 14 amino acids. The CDR3 protein is CASSYDRFGSPLHF. The CDR3 region has the DNA TGTGCCAGCAGTTACGACCGATTCGGGTCACCCCTCCACTTT.

The chain joins TRBV9 to TRBJ2-5; 8 nucleotides match TRBD2. The V segment lost 5 bases and the J segment 5 bases; nucleotides outside the gene matches: 11. CDR1 and CDR2 from the germline V gene are SGDLS and YYNGEE. The CDR3 loop spans 15 amino acids. CDR3 sequence reads: CASRGPVAGLETQYF. In DNA form, the CDR3 reads TGTGCCAGCAGGGGGCCTGTAGCGGGATTGGAGACCCAGTACTTC.

This sequence joins TRBV2 and TRBJ1-1, with 7 bases identical to TRBD1. Germline lookup yields CDR1 SNHLY and CDR2 FYNNEI. V was clipped by 8 bases and J by 4 bases; unmatched bases: 7. CDR3 length equals 13 residues. The CDR3, as DNA: TGTGCCAGCCTTCGACAGGGCGGCACTGAAGCTTTCTTT. Amino acids: CASLRQGGTEAFF.

The V gene is TRBV7-9, the J gene TRBJ1-1, with TRBD1 as a possible D gene (6 bases). The CDR3 spans 16 residues. V was shortened by 2 bases and J by 4 bases, with 17 bases between the two germline ends. CDR1 is SEHNR and CDR2 is FQNEAQ in the germline V gene (reference sequence). DNA of the CDR3: TGTGCCAGCAGCTTAAGACAGGTCAGTCGGGTCACTGAAGCTTTCTTT. This encodes CASSLRQVSRVTEAFF. The complete variable domain, with remaining parts taken from reference TRBV7-9 and TRBJ1-1, reads DTGVSQNPRHKITKRGQNVTFRCDPISEHNRLYWYRQTLGQGPEFLTYFQNEAQLEKSRLLSDRFSAERPKGSFSTLEIQRTEQGDSAMYLCASSLRQVSRVTEAFFGQGTRLTVV.

The J gene is TRBJ1-2, the V gene TRBV7-2, with TRBD1 identical over 8 bases. The germline CDR1 and CDR2 sequences are SGHTA and FQGNSA. The CDR3 spans 13 residues. J was trimmed by 8 bases and V by 5 bases; bases with no gene match: 7. CDR3 nucleotide sequence: TGTGCCAGCAGCCTCACCAGGGGGCAAGGCTACACCTTC. It encodes CASSLTRGQGYTF.

The CDR3 DNA reads TGTGCCAGCAGCACCCCGACGGGGAAGGGCACTGAAGCTTTCTTT. It encodes CASSTPTGKGTEAFF. V and J are TRBV11-2 and TRBJ1-1; D is ambiguous. Trimming took off 5 bases at V and 4 bases at J, with 17 bases between the two ends. The CDR3 loop spans 15 amino acids. Germline-derived CDR1 and CDR2 are SGHAT and FQNNGV.

The rearrangement joins TRBV28 to TRBJ2-7; TRBD2 agrees at 12 bases. Looked up from germline, CDR1 is MDHEN and CDR2 is SYDVKM. This CDR3 region has 15 residues. Trimming took 6 bases from V and 1 from J; bases not matched to a gene: 4. CDR3 region: CASRQTSGRSYEQYF. Here the CDR3 DNA reads TGTGCCAGCAGACAAACTAGCGGGAGGTCCTACGAGCAGTACTTC.

V and J are TRBV12-5 and TRBJ1-1, with a possible D match to TRBD1 (5 bases). This CDR3 has 14 amino acids. Trimming removed 4 bases from V and 1 base from J, with 10 bases in between. Per germline, CDR1 LGHNT and CDR2 FRNRAP. CDR3 residues: CASGYSTGNTEAFF. The DNA of the CDR3 is TGTGCTAGTGGTTACTCCACAGGGAACACTGAAGCTTTCTTT.

V and J are TRBV10-3 and TRBJ2-5; 10 nucleotides match TRBD2. Trimming removed 2 bases from V and 3 bases from J; junction bases left unmatched: 0. From germline, CDR1 is ENHRY and CDR2 SYGVKD. The CDR3 sequence is 14 residues long. CDR3 protein: CAISESGGEETQYF. CDR3 nucleotide sequence: TGTGCCATCAGTGAGAGCGGGGGGGAAGAGACCCAGTACTTC.

The chain combines TRBV7-6 with TRBJ1-2; a possible D gene is TRBD1 (6 bases). V was trimmed by 5 bases and J by 5 bases, leaving 12 bases between them. The CDR3 has 13 residues. In germline, CDR1 is SGHVS, CDR2 FNYEAQ. The CDR3 region has the DNA TGTGCCAGCAGCCCAGGGACAAGATATGGCTACACCTTC. Its protein product is CASSPGTRYGYTF. The full variable domain, its missing parts supplied by reference TRBV7-6 and TRBJ1-2, is GAGVSQSPRYKVTKRGQDVALRCDPISGHVSLYWYRQALGQGPEFLTYFNYEAQQDKSGLPNDRFSAERPEGSISTLTIQRTEQRDSAMYRCASSPGTRYGYTFGSGTRLTVV.

Points on this clone: Additional DNA sequences in this sample encode the identical CDR3. CDR3 residues: CASSLGTGITGELFF. The CDR3 DNA reads TGCGCCAGCAGCTTGGGGACAGGGATCACCGGGGAGCTGTTTTTT. The chain combines TRBV5-1 with TRBJ2-2, with TRBD1 matching over 8 bases. The CDR3 runs to 15 residues. The germline gives CDR1 SGHRS, CDR2 YFSETQ. V was clipped by 0 bases and J by 4 bases; unmatched bases: 2.

The chain couples TRBV27 to TRBJ1-1; TRBD1 matches at 8 bases. The V gene end was trimmed by 6 bases and the J gene end by 1 base; junction bases not matched to a gene: 1. This CDR3 region has 13 residues. The germline V gene encodes CDR1 MNHEY and CDR2 SMNVEV (reference sequence). The DNA for the CDR3 is TGTGCCAGCAGCGACAGGGGGAACACTGAAGCTTTCTTT. Translation: CASSDRGNTEAFF.

The rearrangement uses TRBV2 and TRBJ2-7, with D tentatively TRBD1 (6 bases). V was trimmed by 5 bases and J by 11 bases, leaving 13 bases between them. This CDR3 is built from 11 residues. Germline values: CDR1 SNHLY, CDR2 FYNNEI. The CDR3 protein is CASSRQEAEYF. CDR3 DNA sequence: TGTGCCAGCAGTAGACAGGAGGCGGAGTACTTC.

CDR3 amino acids: CASSQPGQRPYEQYF. The CDR3 DNA follows: TGCGCCAGCAGCCAACCCGGACAGCGGCCCTACGAGCAGTACTTC. The rearrangement links TRBV4-1 to TRBJ2-7, with a weak D call TRBD1 (6 bases). V gave up 2 bases and J gave up 2 bases, with 13 bases separating them. CDR3 length: 15 amino acids. Germline CDR1 and CDR2: MGHRA and YSYEKL.

The chain employs TRBV28 and TRBJ1-2, with D unresolved. The CDR3 runs 14 residues. The V end was cut by 5 bases, the J end by 4 bases, with 14 bases between. Germline V gene data show CDR1 as MDHEN and CDR2 as SYDVKM. CDR3 DNA sequence: TGTGCCAGCAGTGGGGATCGGGGAGCCTATGGCTACACCTTC. As protein: CASSGDRGAYGYTF.

The V gene is TRBV19, the J gene TRBJ1-2, with 7 bases aligning to TRBD1. CDR3 length: 13 amino acids. After removal of 3 bases from V and 11 bases from J, the junction contained 9 bases not matched to a gene. Germline lookup yields CDR1 LNHDA and CDR2 SQIVND (reference sequence). CDR3: CASSIRDSPYYTF. DNA of the CDR3: TGTGCCAGTAGTATCCGGGACAGCCCATATTACACCTTC.